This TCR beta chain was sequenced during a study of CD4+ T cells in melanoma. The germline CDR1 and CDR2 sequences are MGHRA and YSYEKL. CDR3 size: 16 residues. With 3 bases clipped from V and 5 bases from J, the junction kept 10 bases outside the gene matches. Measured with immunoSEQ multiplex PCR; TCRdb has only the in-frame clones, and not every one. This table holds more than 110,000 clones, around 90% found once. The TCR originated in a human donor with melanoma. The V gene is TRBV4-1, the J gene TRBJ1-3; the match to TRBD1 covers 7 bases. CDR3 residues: CASSHPQGSLRNTIYF. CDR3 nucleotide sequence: TGCGCCAGCAGCCATCCACAGGGGTCATTGCGAAACACCATATATTTT.